The entry that follows covers one TCR beta chain sequence. No antigen is known for it. Time point specified: newly diagnosed GD, antithyroid drugs for less than 3 months. Construction of the TCR library relied on RNA isolated from PBMCs. The record originates from a study of regulatory T cells in long-lasting Graves disease. In building TCR beta libraries, iRepertoire HTBI primers were used together with Arm-PCR of CDR3 regions. TCRdb reprocessed the multiplex PCR reads via MiXCR and lists one record per CDR3 protein. The sample has more than 300,000 distinct CDR3 sequences; 12% are singletons. Trimming took 6 bases from V and 14 from J, leaving 32 bases between them. This CDR3 comprises 17 residues. The V gene's germline CDR1 is SGHTA and CDR2 FQGNSA. General study findings and limits: Compared with new cases, persistent Graves' patients showed reduced TCR diversity.

These data also formed part of another study, on T cells in Graves' hyperthyroidism and ophthalmopathy.

V usage is TRBV7-2 and J usage is TRBJ2-1, with D possibly being TRBD2 (6 bases). This TCR was sampled from a woman between 18 and 29 years old with Graves disease. Sequenced material: peripheral blood mononuclear cells (PBMCs), taken at new diagnosis, from a patient treated with antithyroid drugs. Here the CDR3 reads CASSVFLTSLSHSREFF. CDR3 nucleotide sequence: TGTGCCAGCAGTGTCTTTCTGACTAGTCTCTCCCACAGCAGGGAGTTCTTC.